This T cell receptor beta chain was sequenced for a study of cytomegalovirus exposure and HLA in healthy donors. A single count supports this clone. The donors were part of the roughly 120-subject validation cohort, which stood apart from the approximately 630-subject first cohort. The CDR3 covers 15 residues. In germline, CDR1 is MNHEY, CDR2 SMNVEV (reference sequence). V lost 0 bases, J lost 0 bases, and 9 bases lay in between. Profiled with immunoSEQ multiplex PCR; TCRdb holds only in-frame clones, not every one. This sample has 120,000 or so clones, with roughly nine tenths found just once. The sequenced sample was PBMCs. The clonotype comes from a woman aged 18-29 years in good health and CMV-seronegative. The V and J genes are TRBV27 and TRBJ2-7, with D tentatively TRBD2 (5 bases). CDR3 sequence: CASSLSIRGSYEQYF. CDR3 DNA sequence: TGTGCCAGCAGTTTATCGATTCGGGGCTCCTACGAGCAGTACTTC.